This T cell receptor (beta chain) is from a study of T cells in Graves' hyperthyroidism and ophthalmopathy. Whole-study context: Initial diagnosis, before any treatment, was when peripheral blood was collected.

Every diagnosis used clinical symptoms, serum thyroxine and TRAb, thyroid ultrasound and orbital computed tomography. This clonotype has at least ten counts. The antigen remains unidentified. Study observations and caveats: A model of 13 V-J pairs discriminated ophthalmopathy from stable hyperthyroidism. Most thyroid clonotypes expanded above 0.001 appeared in blood too.

RNA transcripts gave rise to amplified TCR beta CDR3 regions. TCR CDR3 regions were first amplified by RT-PCR with HTBI primers. Via MiXCR, TCRdb re-called the multiplex PCR reads, giving one row per CDR3 protein. The table has roughly 710,000 distinct CDR3 sequences, 30% to 40% seen once. V lost 0 bases to trimming and J lost 5 bases, with 13 bases between them. The CDR3 covers 15 residues. Germline CDR1 is SEHNR and CDR2 is FQNEAQ (reference sequence). This TCR came from a woman between 40 and 50 years old with Graves' hyperthyroidism. The specimen sequenced was blood. The chain links TRBV7-9 to TRBJ1-2, with no clear D. Here the CDR3 reads CASSLADAGLYGYTF. The CDR3 nucleotides are TGTGCCAGCAGCTTAGCGGATGCAGGACTTTATGGCTACACCTTC.